This T cell receptor beta chain was retrieved from a study of blood T cell repertoires in COVID-19. On the study more broadly: The cDNA or gDNA used as material had been derived from T cells, B-cell-depleted T cells, or PBMCs.

The data were produced by immunoSEQ multiplex PCR, yet TCRdb's version contains in-frame clones alone and is incomplete. The table has about 260,000 clones, around 90% seen once. The germline CDR1 and CDR2 sequences are KGHDR and SFDVKD. V lost 6 bases and J lost 6; bases outside the gene matches: 3. This CDR3 comprises 13 residues. The receptor was derived from a woman aged 70 to 79 with COVID-19, enrolled during active disease. The source material was peripheral blood. The chain carries TRBV24-1 and TRBJ1-3; 8 nucleotides align to TRBD1. The CDR3, as DNA: TGTGCCACCAGTCCGCAGGGGGCAAACACCATATATTTT. This codes for CATSPQGANTIYF.